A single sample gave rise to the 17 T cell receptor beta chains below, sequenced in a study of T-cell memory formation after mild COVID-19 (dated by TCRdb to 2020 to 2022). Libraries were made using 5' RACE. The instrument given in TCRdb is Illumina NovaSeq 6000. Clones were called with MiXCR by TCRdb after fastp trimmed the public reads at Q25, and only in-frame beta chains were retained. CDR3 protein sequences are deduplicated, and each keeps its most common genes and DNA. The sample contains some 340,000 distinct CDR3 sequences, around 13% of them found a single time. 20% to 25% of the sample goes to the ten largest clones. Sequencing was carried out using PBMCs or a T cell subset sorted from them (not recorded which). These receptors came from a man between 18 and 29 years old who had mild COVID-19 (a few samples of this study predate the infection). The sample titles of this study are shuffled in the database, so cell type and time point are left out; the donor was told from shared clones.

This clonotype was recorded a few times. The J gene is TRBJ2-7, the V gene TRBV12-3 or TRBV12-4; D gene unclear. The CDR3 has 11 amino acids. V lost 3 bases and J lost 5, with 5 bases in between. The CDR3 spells CASSLSHEQYF. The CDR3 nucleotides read TGTGCCAGCAGTTTGTCCCACGAGCAGTACTTC.

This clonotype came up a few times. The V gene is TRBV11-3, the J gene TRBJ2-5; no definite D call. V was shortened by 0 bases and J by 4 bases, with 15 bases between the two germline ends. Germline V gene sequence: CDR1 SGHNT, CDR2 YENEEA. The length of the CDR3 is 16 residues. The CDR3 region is CASSLDKVPKGETQYF. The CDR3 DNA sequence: TGTGCCAGCAGCTTAGACAAGGTGCCGAAAGGAGAGACCCAGTACTTC.

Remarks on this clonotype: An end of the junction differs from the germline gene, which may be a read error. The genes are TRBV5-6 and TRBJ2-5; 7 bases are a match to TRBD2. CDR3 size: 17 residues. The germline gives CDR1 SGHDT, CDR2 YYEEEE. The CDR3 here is CASSRFRVAGDQGTQYF. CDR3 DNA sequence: TGTGCCAGCAGCCGGTTCCGGGTAGCGGGCGACCAAGGGACCCAGTACTTC.

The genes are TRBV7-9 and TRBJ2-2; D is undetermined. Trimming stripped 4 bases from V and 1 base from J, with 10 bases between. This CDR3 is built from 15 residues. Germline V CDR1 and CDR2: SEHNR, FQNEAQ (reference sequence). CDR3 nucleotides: TGTGCCAGCAGCTGGGCATTCAAGAACACCGGGGAGCTGTTTTTT. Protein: CASSWAFKNTGELFF. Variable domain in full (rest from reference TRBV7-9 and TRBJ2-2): DTGVSQNPRHKITKRGQNVTFRCDPISEHNRLYWYRQTLGQGPEFLTYFQNEAQLEKSRLLSDRFSAERPKGSFSTLEIQRTEQGDSAMYLCASSWAFKNTGELFFGEGSRLTVL.

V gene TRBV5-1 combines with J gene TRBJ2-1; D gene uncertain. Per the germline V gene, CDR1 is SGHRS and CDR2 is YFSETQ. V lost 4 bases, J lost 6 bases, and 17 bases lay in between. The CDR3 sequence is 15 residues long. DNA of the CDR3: TGCGCCAGCAGCCTCTCTCACGAAGGCCCCAATGAGCAGTTCTTC. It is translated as CASSLSHEGPNEQFF.

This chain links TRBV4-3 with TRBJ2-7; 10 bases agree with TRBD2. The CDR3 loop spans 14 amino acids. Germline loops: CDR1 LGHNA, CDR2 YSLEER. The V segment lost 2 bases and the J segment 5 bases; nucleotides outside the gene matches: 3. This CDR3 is CASSQWTSGDEQYF. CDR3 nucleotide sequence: TGCGCCAGCAGCCAATGGACTAGCGGAGACGAGCAGTACTTC.

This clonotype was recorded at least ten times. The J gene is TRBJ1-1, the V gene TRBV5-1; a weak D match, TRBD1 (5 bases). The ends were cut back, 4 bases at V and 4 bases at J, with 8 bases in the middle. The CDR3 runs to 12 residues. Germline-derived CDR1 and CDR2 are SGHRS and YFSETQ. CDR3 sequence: CASSGTGTEAFF. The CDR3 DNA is TGCGCCAGCAGCGGGACTGGCACTGAAGCTTTCTTT. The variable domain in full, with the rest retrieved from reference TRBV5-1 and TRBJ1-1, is KAGVTQTPRYLIKTRGQQVTLSCSPISGHRSVSWYQQTPGQGLQFLFEYFSETQRNKGNFPGRFSGRQFSNSRSEMNVSTLELGDSALYLCASSGTGTEAFFGQGTRLTVV.

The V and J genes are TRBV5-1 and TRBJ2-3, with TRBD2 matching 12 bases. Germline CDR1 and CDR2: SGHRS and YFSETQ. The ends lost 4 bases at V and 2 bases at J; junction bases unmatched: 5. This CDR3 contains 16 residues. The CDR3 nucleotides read TGCGCCAGCAGCGGATGGACTAGCGGGAACACAGATACGCAGTATTTT. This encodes CASSGWTSGNTDTQYF.

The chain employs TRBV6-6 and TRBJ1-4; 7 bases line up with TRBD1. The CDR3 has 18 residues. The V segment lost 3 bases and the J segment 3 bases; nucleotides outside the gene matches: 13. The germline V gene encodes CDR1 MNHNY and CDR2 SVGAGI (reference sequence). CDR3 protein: CASSYGRGAGGANEKLFF. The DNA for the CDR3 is TGTGCCAGCAGTTATGGCAGGGGGGCCGGGGGTGCTAATGAAAAACTGTTTTTT.

DNA for the CDR3: TGTGCCAGCAGCTCCTGGACGGGGGCCCAGGGAGGCTACACCTTC. Residues: CASSSWTGAQGGYTF. This rearrangement joins TRBV3-1 to TRBJ1-2; the D gene is possibly TRBD1 (6 bases). Germline V gene sequence: CDR1 LGHDT, CDR2 YNNKEL (reference sequence). This CDR3 spans 15 amino acids. V gave up 5 bases and J gave up 8 bases, with 21 bases separating them.

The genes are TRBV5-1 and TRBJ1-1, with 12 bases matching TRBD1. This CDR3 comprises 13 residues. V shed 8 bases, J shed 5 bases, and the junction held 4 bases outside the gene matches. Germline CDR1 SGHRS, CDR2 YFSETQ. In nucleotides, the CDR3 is TGCGCCAGTGTGGGACAGGGGGCAACTGAAGCTTTCTTT. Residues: CASVGQGATEAFF.

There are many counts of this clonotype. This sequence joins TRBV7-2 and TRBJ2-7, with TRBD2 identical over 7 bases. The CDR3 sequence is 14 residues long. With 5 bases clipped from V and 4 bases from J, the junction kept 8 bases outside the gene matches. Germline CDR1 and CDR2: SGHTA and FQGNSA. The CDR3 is CASSPRDYKYEQYF. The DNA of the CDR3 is TGTGCCAGCAGCCCCCGGGACTATAAATACGAGCAGTACTTC.

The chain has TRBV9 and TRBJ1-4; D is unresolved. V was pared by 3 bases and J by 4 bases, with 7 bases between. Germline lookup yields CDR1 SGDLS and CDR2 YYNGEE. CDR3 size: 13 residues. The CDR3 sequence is CASSGSDNEKLFF. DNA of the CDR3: TGTGCCAGCAGCGGGTCCGATAATGAAAAACTGTTTTTT.

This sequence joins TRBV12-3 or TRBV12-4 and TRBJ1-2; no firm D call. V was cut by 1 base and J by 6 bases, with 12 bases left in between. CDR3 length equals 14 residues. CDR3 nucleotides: TGTGCCAGCAGTTTAGACCGGAGAAGGGATGGCTACACCTTC. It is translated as CASSLDRRRDGYTF.

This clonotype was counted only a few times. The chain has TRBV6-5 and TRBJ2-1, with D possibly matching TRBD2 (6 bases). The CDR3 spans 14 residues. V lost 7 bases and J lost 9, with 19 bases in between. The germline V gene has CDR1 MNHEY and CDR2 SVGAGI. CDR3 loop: CASNQLGGRGEQFF. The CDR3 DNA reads TGTGCCAGCAACCAACTGGGGGGTCGCGGTGAGCAGTTCTTC.

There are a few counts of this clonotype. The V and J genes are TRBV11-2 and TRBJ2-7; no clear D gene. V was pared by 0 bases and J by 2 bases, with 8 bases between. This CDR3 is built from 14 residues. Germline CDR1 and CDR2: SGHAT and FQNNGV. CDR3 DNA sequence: TGTGCCAGCAGCTTAGATCTAGGGCCCTACGAGCAGTACTTC. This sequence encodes CASSLDLGPYEQYF. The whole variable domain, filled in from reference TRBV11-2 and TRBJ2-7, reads EAGVAQSPRYKIIEKRQSVAFWCNPISGHATLYWYQQILGQGPKLLIQFQNNGVVDDSQLPKDRFSAERLKGVDSTLKIQPAKLEDSAVYLCASSLDLGPYEQYFGPGTRLTVT.

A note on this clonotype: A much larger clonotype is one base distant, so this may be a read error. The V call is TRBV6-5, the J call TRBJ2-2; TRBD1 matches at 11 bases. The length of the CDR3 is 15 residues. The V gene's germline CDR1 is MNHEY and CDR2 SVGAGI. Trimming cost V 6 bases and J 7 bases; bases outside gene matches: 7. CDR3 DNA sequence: TGTGCCAGCAGCTTCCAGGACAGGGGGCGCGGGGAGCTGTTTTTT. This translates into CASSFQDRGRGELFF.